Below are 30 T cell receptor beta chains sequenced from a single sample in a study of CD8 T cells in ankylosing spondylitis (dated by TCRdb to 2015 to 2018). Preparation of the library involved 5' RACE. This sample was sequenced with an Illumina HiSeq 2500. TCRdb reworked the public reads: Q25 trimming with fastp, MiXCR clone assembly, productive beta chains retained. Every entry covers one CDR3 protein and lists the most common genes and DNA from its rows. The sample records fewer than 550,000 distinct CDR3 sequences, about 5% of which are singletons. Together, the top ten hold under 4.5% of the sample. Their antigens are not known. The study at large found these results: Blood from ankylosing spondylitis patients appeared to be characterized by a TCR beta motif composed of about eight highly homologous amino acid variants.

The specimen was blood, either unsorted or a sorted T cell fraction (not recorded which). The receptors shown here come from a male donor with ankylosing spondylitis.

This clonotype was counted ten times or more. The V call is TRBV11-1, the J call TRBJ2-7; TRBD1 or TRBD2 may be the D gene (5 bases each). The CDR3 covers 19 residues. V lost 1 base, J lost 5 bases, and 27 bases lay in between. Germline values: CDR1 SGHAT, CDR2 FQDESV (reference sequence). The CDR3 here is CASSLVVTWRRGETHEQYF. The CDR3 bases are TGTGCCAGCAGCTTAGTAGTTACGTGGAGGCGAGGGGAAACCCACGAGCAGTACTTC.

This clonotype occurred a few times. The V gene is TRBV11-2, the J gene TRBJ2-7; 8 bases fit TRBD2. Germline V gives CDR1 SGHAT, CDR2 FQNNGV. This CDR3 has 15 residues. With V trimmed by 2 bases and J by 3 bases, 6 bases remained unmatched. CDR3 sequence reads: CASSLTTSEYYEQYF. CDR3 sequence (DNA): TGTGCCAGCAGCTTAACGACTAGCGAATACTACGAGCAGTACTTC.

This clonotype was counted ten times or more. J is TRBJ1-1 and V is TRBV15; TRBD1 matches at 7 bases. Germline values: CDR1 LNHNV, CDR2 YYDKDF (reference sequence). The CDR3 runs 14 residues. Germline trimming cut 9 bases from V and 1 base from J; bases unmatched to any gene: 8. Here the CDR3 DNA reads TGTGCCACAAGATTGGGACAGCCGAACACTGAAGCTTTCTTT. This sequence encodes CATRLGQPNTEAFF.

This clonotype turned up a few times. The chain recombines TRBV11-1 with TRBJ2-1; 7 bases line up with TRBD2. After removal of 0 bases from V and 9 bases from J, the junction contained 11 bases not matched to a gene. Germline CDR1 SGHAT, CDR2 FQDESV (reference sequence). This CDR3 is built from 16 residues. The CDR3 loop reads CASSLAPSSGVGEQFF. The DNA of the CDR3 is TGTGCCAGCAGCTTAGCTCCCTCTAGCGGAGTGGGTGAGCAGTTCTTC. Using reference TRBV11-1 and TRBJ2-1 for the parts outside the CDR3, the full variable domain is EAEVAQSPRYKITEKSQAVAFWCDPISGHATLYWYRQILGQGPELLVQFQDESVVDDSQLPKDRFSAERLKGVDSTLKIQPAELGDSAMYLCASSLAPSSGVGEQFFGPGTRLTVL.

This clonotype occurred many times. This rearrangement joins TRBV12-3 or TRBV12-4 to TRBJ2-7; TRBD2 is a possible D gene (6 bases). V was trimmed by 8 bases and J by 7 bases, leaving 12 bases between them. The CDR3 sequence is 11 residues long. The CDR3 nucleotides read TGTGCCAGCTCTCACGGGGGAGAGCAGTACTTC. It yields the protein CASSHGGEQYF.

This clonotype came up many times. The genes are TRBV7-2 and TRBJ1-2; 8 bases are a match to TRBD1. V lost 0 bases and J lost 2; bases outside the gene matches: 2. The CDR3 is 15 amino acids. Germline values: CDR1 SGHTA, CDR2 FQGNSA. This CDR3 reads CASSLATGANYGYTF. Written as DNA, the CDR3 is TGTGCCAGCAGCTTAGCGACAGGGGCCAACTATGGCTACACCTTC. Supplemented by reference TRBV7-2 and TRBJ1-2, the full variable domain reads GAGVSQSPSNKVTEKGKDVELRCDPISGHTALYWYRQSLGQGLEFLIYFQGNSAPDKSGLPSDRFSAERTGGSVSTLTIQRTQQEDSAVYLCASSLATGANYGYTFGSGTRLTVV.

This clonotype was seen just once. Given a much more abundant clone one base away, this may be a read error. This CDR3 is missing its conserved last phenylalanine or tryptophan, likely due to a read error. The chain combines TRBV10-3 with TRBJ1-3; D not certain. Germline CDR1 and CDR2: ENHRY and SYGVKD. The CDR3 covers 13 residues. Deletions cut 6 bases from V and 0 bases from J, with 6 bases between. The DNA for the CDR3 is TGTGCCATCAGAGAAAACTCTGGAAACACCATATATATT. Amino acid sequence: CAIRENSGNTIYI.

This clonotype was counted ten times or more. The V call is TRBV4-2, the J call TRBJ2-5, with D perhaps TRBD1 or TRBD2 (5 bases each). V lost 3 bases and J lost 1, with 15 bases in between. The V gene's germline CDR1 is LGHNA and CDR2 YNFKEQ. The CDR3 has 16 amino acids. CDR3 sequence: CASSQGSGTPQETQYF. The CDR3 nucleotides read TGTGCCAGCAGCCAGGGGTCCGGGACCCCCCAAGAGACCCAGTACTTC.

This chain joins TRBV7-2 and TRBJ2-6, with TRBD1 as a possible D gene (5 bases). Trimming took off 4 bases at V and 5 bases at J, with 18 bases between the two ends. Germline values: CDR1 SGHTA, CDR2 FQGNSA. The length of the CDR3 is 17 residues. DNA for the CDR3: TGTGCCAGCAGCTCAAGGGGCTTGGATCTCCGGGCCAACGTCCTGACTTTC. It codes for CASSSRGLDLRANVLTF.

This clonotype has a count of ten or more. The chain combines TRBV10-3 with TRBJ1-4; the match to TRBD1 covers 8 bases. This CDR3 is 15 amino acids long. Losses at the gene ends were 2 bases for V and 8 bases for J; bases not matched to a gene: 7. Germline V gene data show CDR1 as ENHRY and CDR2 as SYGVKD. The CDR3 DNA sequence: TGTGCCATCAGTGAGGAGGACAGGGTTGGGGAAAAACTGTTTTTT. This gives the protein CAISEEDRVGEKLFF.

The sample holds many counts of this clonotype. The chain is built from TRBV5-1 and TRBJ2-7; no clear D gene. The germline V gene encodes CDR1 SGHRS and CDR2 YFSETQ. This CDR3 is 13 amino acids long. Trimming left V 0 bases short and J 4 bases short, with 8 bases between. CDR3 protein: CASSLDPRYEQYF. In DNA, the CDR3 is TGCGCCAGCAGCTTGGATCCCAGGTACGAGCAGTACTTC.

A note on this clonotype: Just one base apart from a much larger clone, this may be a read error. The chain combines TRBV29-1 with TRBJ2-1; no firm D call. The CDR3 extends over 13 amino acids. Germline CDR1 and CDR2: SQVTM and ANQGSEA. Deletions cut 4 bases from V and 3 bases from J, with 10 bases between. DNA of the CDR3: TGCAGCGTTGGGAAGGTCTTCTACAATGAGCAGTTCTTC. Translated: CSVGKVFYNEQFF.

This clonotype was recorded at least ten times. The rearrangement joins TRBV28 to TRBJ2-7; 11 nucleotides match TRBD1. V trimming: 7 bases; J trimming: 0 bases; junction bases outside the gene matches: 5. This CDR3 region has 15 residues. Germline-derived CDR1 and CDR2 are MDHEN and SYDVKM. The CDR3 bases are TGTGCCAGCACCTTAGGGACAGGGGGCTCCTACGAGCAGTACTTC. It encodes CASTLGTGGSYEQYF.

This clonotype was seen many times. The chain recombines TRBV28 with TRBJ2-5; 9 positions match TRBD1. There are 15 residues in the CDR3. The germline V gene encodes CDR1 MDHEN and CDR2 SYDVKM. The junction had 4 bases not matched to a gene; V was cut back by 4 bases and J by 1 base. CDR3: CASSSTGGPQETQYF. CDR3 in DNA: TGTGCCAGCAGTTCTACAGGGGGCCCCCAAGAGACCCAGTACTTC.

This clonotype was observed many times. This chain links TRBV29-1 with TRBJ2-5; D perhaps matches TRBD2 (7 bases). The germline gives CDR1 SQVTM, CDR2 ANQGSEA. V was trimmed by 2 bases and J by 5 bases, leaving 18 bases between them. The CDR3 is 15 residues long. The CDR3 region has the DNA TGCAGCGTTGAAATTGGGGGGGCTTCATCGGAGACCCAGTACTTC. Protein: CSVEIGGASSETQYF.

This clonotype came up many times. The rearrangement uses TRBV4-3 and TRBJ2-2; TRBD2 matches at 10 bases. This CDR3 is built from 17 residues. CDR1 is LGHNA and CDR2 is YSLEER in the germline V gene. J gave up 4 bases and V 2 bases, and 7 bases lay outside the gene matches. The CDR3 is CASSQLLAGFATGELFF. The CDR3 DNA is TGCGCCAGCAGCCAACTACTAGCGGGATTTGCCACCGGGGAGCTGTTTTTT.

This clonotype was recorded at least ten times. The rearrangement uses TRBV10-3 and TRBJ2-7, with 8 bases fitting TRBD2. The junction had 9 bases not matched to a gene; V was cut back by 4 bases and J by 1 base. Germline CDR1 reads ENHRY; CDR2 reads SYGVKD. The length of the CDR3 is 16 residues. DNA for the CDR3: TGTGCCATCAGTGGAAAAAAGCGGGGGCGGTCCTACGAGCAGTACTTC. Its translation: CAISGKKRGRSYEQYF.

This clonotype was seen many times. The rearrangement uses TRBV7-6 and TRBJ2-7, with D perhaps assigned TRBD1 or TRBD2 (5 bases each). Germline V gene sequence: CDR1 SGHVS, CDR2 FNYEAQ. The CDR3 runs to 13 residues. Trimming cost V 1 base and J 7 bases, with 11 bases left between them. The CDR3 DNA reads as TGTGCCAGCAGCTTAGACACCGAGGGGGAGCAGTACTTC. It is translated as CASSLDTEGEQYF.

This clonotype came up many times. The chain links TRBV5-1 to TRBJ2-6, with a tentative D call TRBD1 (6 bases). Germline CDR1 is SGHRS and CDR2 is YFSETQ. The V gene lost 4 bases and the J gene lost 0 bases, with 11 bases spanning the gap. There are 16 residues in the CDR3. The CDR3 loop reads CASSPTGTSGANVLTF. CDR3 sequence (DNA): TGCGCCAGCAGCCCTACAGGGACCTCTGGGGCCAACGTCCTGACTTTC.

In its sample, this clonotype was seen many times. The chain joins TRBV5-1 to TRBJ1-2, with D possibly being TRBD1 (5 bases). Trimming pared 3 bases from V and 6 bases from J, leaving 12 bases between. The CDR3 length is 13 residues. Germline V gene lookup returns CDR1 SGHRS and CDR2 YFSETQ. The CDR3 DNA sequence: TGCGCCAGCAGCTCAAACCTGGGGGATGGCTACACCTTC. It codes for CASSSNLGDGYTF.

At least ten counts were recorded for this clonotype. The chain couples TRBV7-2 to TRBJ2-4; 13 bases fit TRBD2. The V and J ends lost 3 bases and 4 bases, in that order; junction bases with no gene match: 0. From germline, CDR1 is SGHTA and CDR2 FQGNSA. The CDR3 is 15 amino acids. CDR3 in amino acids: CASSLTSGGKNIQYF. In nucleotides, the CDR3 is TGTGCCAGCAGCTTGACTAGCGGGGGGAAAAACATTCAGTACTTC.

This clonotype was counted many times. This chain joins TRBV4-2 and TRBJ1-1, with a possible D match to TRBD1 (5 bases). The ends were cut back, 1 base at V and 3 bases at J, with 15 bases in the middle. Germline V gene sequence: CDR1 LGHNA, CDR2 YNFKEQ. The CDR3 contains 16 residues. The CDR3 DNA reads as TGTGCCAGCAGCCAAGGAGGGCGCGGGGGGGACACTGAAGCTTTCTTT. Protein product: CASSQGGRGGDTEAFF.

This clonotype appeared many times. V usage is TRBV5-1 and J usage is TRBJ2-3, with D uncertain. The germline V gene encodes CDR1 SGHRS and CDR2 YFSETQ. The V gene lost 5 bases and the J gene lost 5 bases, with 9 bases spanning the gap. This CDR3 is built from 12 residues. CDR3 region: CASRTLGDTQYF. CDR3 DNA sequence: TGCGCCAGCAGAACCCTTGGAGATACGCAGTATTTT.

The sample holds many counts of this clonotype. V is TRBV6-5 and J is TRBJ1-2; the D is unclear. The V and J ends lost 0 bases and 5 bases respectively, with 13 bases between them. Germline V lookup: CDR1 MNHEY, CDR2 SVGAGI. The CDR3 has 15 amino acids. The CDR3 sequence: CASSYSIGDSYGYTF. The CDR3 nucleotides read TGTGCCAGCAGTTACTCGATTGGGGATAGTTATGGCTACACCTTC.

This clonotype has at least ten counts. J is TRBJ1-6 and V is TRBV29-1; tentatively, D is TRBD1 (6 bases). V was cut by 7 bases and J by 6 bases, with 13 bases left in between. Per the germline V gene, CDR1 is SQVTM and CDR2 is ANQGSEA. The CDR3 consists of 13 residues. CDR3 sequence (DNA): TGCAGCGCCCGTCGGGACACTAATTCACCCCTCCACTTT. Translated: CSARRDTNSPLHF.

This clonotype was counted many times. CDR3 region: CSANDRSGNTIYF. The DNA for the CDR3 is TGCAGTGCAAATGACAGGTCTGGAAACACCATATATTTT. The chain has TRBV20-1 and TRBJ1-3, with a tentative D call TRBD1 (6 bases). Deletions cut 6 bases from V and 1 base from J, with 10 bases between. Looked up from germline, CDR1 is DFQATT and CDR2 is SNEGSKA (reference sequence). This CDR3 has 13 residues.

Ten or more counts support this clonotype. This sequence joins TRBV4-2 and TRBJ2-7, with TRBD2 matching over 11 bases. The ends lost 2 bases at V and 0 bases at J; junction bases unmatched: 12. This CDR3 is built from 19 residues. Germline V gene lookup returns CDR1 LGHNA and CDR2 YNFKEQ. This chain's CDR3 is CASSQRELAGVVSSYEQYF. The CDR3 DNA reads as TGTGCCAGCAGCCAAAGGGAACTAGCGGGAGTTGTGAGCTCCTACGAGCAGTACTTC.

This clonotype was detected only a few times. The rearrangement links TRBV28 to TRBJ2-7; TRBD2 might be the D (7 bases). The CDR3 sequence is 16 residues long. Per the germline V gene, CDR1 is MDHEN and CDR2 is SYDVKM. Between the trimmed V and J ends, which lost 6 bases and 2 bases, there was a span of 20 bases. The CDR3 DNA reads TGTGCCAGCAGCCAACTTTACGGGGGGCAACCCTACGAGCAGTACTTC. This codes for CASSQLYGGQPYEQYF.

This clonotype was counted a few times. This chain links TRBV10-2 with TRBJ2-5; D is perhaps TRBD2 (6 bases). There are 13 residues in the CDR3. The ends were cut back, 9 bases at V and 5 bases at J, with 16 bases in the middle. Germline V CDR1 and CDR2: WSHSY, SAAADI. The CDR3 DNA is TGCGCCAGTTCAGACGGGAGTGGGGAGACCCAGTACTTC. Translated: CASSDGSGETQYF.

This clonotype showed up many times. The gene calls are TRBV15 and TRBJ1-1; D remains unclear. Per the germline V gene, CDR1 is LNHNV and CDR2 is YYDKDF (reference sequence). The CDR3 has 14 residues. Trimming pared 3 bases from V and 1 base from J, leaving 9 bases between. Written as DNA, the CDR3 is TGTGCCACCAGCAGGGTTGGTGGGAACACTGAAGCTTTCTTT. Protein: CATSRVGGNTEAFF.